This record concerns one T cell receptor (beta chain) sequence. The antigen is unknown. Germline V gives CDR1 SGHAT, CDR2 FQNNGV. V lost 0 bases to trimming and J lost 1 base, with 5 bases between them. The CDR3 is 14 residues long. The data stem from a study of OX40 agonist ivuxolimab in advanced cancers. The overall study: As their treatment, patients were administered ivuxolimab, an agonistic anti-OX40 (CD134) antibody. Enrolled patients in dose escalation had cancers that were hepatocellular carcinoma, melanoma, renal cell or head and neck cancer. Study-wide results and limits: On average, CD8+ T cells showed a greater number of expanded clones than CD4+. In the 0.1-3.0 mg/kg groups, partial responders showed among the lowest expansion.

Produced via immunoSEQ multiplex PCR; TCRdb's table is partial and in-frame only. The data contain approximately 48,000 clones, around 77% of them singletons. This TCR was recovered from an adult with an advanced solid tumor such as melanoma, head and neck, liver or kidney cancer. The chain is built from TRBV11-2 and TRBJ2-3; D gene uncertain. This specimen consisted of CD4+ or CD8+ T cells sorted from blood, obtained in a trial of the OX40 agonist ivuxolimab. CDR3 residues: CASSLDQGTDTQYF. The DNA for the CDR3 is TGTGCCAGCAGCTTAGACCAAGGCACAGATACGCAGTATTTT.